The 19 T cell receptor beta chains listed next were all sequenced from one sample in a study of neurological immune-mediated disorders. A single record per CDR3 protein comes from TCRdb applying MiXCR to the 5' RACE reads. The sample lists about 70,000 distinct CDR3 sequences, roughly 5% occurring once. The material sequenced was PBMCs. The origin of the receptors is a human donor with multiple sclerosis. The donor label of this sample is uncertain.

This clonotype was recorded at least ten times. This rearrangement joins TRBV5-1 to TRBJ1-1; 7 nucleotides align to TRBD1. CDR3 length equals 16 residues. Germline values: CDR1 SGHRS, CDR2 YFSETQ. V shed 4 bases and J 1 base; nucleotides not matched to a gene: 10. CDR3 in amino acids: CASSVAGQQANTEAFF. CDR3 DNA sequence: TGCGCCAGCAGCGTCGCGGGACAGCAAGCGAACACTGAAGCTTTCTTT.

In its sample, this clonotype was seen many times. This chain uses TRBV5-1 with TRBJ1-2; a possible D gene is TRBD1 (5 bases). The germline CDR1 and CDR2 sequences are SGHRS and YFSETQ. CDR3 length: 15 amino acids. V was trimmed by 4 bases and J by 3 bases, leaving 16 bases between them. CDR3 protein: CASSRSWGEDYGYTF. CDR3 bases: TGCGCCAGCAGCAGAAGTTGGGGGGAGGACTATGGCTACACCTTC. The complete variable domain, with remaining parts taken from reference TRBV5-1 and TRBJ1-2, reads KAGVTQTPRYLIKTRGQQVTLSCSPISGHRSVSWYQQTPGQGLQFLFEYFSETQRNKGNFPGRFSGRQFSNSRSEMNVSTLELGDSALYLCASSRSWGEDYGYTFGSGTRLTVV.

This clonotype has a count of ten or more. This CDR3 is CASSHETDNTQYF. CDR3 in DNA: TGTGCCAGCAGCCATGAGACAGACAATACGCAGTATTTT. The rearrangement uses TRBV4-2 and TRBJ2-3; D possibly corresponds to TRBD1 (5 bases). CDR1 is LGHNA, CDR2 YNFKEQ, per germline. The CDR3 runs to 13 residues. V was trimmed by 3 bases and J by 7 bases, leaving 11 bases between them.

This clonotype was picked up many times. The rearrangement links TRBV20-1 to TRBJ2-5; TRBD1 agrees at 7 bases. After removal of 1 base from V and 4 bases from J, the junction contained 3 bases not matched to a gene. CDR3 length equals 13 residues. Germline CDR1 is DFQATT and CDR2 is SNEGSKA (reference sequence). CDR3 nucleotide sequence: TGCAGTGCTAGAGCCGACAGGGTAGAGACCCAGTACTTC. Translated, it gives CSARADRVETQYF.

This clonotype was recorded a few times. The V and J genes are TRBV7-2 and TRBJ1-2; tentatively, D is TRBD1 (5 bases). Germline values: CDR1 SGHTA, CDR2 FQGNSA. Trimming took off 5 bases at V and 0 bases at J, with 16 bases between the two ends. The CDR3 length is 16 residues. CDR3 loop: CASSLHPRGANYGYTF. The CDR3 DNA sequence: TGTGCCAGCAGCCTTCACCCAAGGGGAGCTAACTATGGCTACACCTTC.

This clonotype was counted ten times or more. The chain carries TRBV18 and TRBJ1-5, with D possibly TRBD1 on 5 matching bases. This CDR3 has 14 residues. Germline lookup yields CDR1 KGHSH and CDR2 LQKENI. Trimming cost V 5 bases and J 8 bases, with 16 bases left between them. The CDR3 DNA reads TGTGCCAGCTCAGCCCGCCTGGGACTCGAGCCCCAGCATTTT. Translated, it gives CASSARLGLEPQHF.

This clonotype was counted many times. The chain is built from TRBV20-1 and TRBJ2-3; tentatively, D is TRBD1 (6 bases). The ends were cut back, 6 bases at V and 3 bases at J, with 10 bases in the middle. The CDR3 runs 12 residues. Germline V gene sequence: CDR1 DFQATT, CDR2 SNEGSKA (reference sequence). CDR3 loop: CSAPRGTDTQYF. The DNA for the CDR3 is TGCAGTGCCCCGAGGGGGACAGATACGCAGTATTTT.

This clonotype showed up many times. This sequence joins TRBV20-1 and TRBJ2-3; 8 bases align to TRBD2. Trimming removed 3 bases from V and 4 bases from J; junction bases left unmatched: 9. The CDR3 has 15 amino acids. Germline lookup yields CDR1 DFQATT and CDR2 SNEGSKA (reference sequence). The CDR3 bases are TGCAGTGCTAGGCCGGGACTAGGTTACGCAGATACGCAGTATTTT. It codes for CSARPGLGYADTQYF.

This clonotype occurred many times. The gene calls are TRBV20-1 and TRBJ2-5, with no clear D. This CDR3 is built from 10 residues. Trimming took 5 bases from V and 3 from J, leaving 4 bases between them. The V gene's germline CDR1 is DFQATT and CDR2 SNEGSKA (reference sequence). DNA for the CDR3: TGCAGTGCTTATAAAGAGACCCAGTACTTC. Its translation is CSAYKETQYF.

This clonotype was found many times. The chain joins TRBV7-6 to TRBJ2-6; D remains unclear. The germline V gene has CDR1 SGHVS and CDR2 FNYEAQ. The CDR3 totals 15 residues. Trimming cost V 1 base and J 1 base, with 5 bases left between them. The CDR3 protein is CASSLGQSGANVLTF. The CDR3 DNA sequence: TGTGCCAGCAGCTTAGGCCAGTCTGGGGCCAACGTCCTGACTTTC.

This clonotype was counted at least ten times. The chain links TRBV7-9 to TRBJ2-7, with D perhaps matching TRBD1 (6 bases). Germline CDR1 and CDR2: SEHNR and FQNEAQ (reference sequence). The CDR3 is made up of 14 amino acids. Trimming cost V 6 bases and J 3 bases, with 15 bases left between them. This chain's CDR3 is CASSPGSRGYEQYF. The CDR3, as DNA: TGTGCCAGCAGTCCTGGGTCCAGGGGCTACGAGCAGTACTTC.

The chain links TRBV3-1 to TRBJ2-7; weak D call: TRBD1 (5 bases). The CDR3 extends over 13 amino acids. The V gene lost 3 bases and the J gene lost 6 bases, with 12 bases spanning the gap. CDR1 LGHDT and CDR2 YNNKEL come from the germline V gene (reference sequence). The CDR3 sequence: CASSQPGIFEQYF. The CDR3 DNA follows: TGTGCCAGCAGCCAGCCAGGGATCTTCGAGCAGTACTTC.

This clonotype has only a few counts. DNA of the CDR3: TGTGCCAGCTCACAAACAGGGTGGGACACTGAAGCTTTCTTT. The encoded protein is CASSQTGWDTEAFF. The gene calls are TRBV18 and TRBJ1-1; D possibly corresponds to TRBD1 (6 bases). Germline CDR1 and CDR2: KGHSH and LQKENI. The V end was cut by 4 bases, the J end by 3 bases, with 12 bases between. This CDR3 has 14 amino acids. The variable domain in full, completed from reference TRBV18 and TRBJ1-1, reads NAGVMQNPRHLVRRRGQEARLRCSPMKGHSHVYWYRQLPEEGLKFMVYLQKENIIDESGMPKERFSAEFPKEGPSILRIQQVVRGDSAAYFCASSQTGWDTEAFFGQGTRLTVV.

This clonotype was observed many times. The chain combines TRBV20-1 with TRBJ1-1, with 8 bases fitting TRBD1. The CDR3 length is 13 residues. The V gene's germline CDR1 is DFQATT and CDR2 SNEGSKA (reference sequence). The V gene end was trimmed by 3 bases and the J gene end by 2 bases; junction bases not matched to a gene: 2. CDR3 sequence (DNA): TGCAGTGCTAGGGGACAGGTAAACACTGAAGCTTTCTTT. This encodes CSARGQVNTEAFF.

This clonotype was seen many times. The chain has TRBV5-5 and TRBJ1-1; D not certain. V was clipped by 1 base and J by 1 base, with 8 bases between them. CDR3 length equals 14 residues. Germline CDR1 and CDR2: SGHKS and YYEKEE (reference sequence). The CDR3 region has the DNA TGTGCCAGCAGCTTGATCGCTGGGAACACTGAAGCTTTCTTT. It encodes CASSLIAGNTEAFF.

This clonotype was seen at least ten times. The chain uses TRBV6-5 and TRBJ1-5; a weak D match, TRBD1 (5 bases). CDR1 and CDR2 (germline): MNHEY, SVGAGI. V was trimmed by 4 bases and J by 4 bases, leaving 11 bases between them. This CDR3 contains 14 residues. DNA for the CDR3: TGTGCCAGCAGTTCCAGGGTAGGGAATCAGCCCCAGCATTTT. Translation: CASSSRVGNQPQHF.

This clonotype has a count of ten or more. The chain is built from TRBV5-6 and TRBJ2-2; 8 bases line up with TRBD1. Germline V lookup: CDR1 SGHDT, CDR2 YYEEEE. V shed 2 bases and J 0 bases; nucleotides not matched to a gene: 9. There are 18 residues in the CDR3. Here the CDR3 reads CASSLDRGADTNTGELFF. The CDR3 DNA is TGTGCCAGCAGCTTAGACAGGGGCGCCGATACGAACACCGGGGAGCTGTTTTTT.

Ten or more counts support this clonotype. The rearrangement uses TRBV7-9 and TRBJ2-6, with D possibly matching TRBD2 (6 bases). The CDR3 length is 15 residues. Germline V gene sequence: CDR1 SEHNR, CDR2 FQNEAQ (reference sequence). V dropped 3 bases and J dropped 4 bases, with 10 bases sitting between them. The CDR3 DNA follows: TGTGCCAGCAGCTTCCCCGGGGGAGGGGCCAACGTCCTGACTTTC. It encodes CASSFPGGGANVLTF.

This clonotype was detected ten times or more. The genes are TRBV24-1 and TRBJ2-3, with 11 nucleotides matching TRBD1. Losses at the gene ends were 0 bases for V and 5 bases for J; bases not matched to a gene: 3. Germline loops: CDR1 KGHDR, CDR2 SFDVKD. This CDR3 spans 16 amino acids. The CDR3 protein is CATSDLPGQGEDTQYF. CDR3 DNA sequence: TGTGCCACCAGTGATTTGCCGGGACAGGGGGAAGATACGCAGTATTTT.